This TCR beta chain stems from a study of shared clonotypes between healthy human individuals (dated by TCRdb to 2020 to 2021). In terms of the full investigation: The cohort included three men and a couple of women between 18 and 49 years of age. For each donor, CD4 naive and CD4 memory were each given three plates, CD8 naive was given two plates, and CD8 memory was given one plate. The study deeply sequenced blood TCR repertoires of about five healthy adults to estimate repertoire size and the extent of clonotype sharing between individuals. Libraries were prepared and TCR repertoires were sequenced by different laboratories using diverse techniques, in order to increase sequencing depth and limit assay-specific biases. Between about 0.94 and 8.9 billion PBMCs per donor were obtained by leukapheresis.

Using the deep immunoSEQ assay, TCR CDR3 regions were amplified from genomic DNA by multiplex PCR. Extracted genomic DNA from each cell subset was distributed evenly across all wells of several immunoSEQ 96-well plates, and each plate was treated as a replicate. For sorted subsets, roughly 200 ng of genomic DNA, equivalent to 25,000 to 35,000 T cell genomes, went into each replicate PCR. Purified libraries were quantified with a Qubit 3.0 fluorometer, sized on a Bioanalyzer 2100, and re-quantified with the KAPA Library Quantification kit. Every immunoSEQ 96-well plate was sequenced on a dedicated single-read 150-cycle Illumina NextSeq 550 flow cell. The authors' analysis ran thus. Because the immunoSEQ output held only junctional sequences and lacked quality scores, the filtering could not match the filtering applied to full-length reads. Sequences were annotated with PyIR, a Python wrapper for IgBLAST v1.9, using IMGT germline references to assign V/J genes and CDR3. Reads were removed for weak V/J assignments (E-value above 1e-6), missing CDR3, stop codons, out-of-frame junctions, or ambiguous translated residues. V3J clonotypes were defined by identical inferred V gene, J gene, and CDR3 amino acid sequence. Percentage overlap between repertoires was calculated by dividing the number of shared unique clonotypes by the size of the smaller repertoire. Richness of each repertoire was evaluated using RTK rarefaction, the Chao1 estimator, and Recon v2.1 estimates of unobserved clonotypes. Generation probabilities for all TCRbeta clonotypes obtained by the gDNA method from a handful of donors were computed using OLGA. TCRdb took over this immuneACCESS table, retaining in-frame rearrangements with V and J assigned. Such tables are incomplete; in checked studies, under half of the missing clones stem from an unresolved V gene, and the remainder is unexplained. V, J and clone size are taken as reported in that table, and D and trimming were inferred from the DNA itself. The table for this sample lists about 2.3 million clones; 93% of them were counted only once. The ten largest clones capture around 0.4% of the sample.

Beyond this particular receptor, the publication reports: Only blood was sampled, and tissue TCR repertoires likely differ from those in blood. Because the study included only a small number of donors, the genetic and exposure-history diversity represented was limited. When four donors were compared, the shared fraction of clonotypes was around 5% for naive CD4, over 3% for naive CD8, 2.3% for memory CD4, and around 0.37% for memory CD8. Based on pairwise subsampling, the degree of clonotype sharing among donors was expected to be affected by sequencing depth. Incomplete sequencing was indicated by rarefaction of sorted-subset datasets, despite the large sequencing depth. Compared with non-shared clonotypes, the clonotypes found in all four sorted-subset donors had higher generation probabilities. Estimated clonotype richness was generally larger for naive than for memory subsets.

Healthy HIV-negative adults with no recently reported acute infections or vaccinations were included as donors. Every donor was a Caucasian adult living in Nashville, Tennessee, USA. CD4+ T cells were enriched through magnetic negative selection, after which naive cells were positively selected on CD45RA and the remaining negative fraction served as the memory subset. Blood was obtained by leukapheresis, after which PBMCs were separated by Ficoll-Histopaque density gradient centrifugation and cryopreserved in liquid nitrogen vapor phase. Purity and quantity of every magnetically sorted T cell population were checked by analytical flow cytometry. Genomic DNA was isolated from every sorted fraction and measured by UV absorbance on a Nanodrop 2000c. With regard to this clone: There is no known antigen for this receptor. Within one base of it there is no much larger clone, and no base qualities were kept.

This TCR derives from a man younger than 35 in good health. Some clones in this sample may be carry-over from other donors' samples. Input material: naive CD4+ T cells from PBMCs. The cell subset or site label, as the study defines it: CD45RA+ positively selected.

The DNA reads TGCGCCAGCAGAGAATGGACAGGGGGAAAGAACACTGAAGCTTTCTTT. This yields the protein CASREWTGGKNTEAFF. The rearranged chain carries TRBV5-1 and TRBJ1-1; 10 central nucleotides agree with TRBD1. The CDR3 goes from the cysteine to the phenylalanine over 16 residues. Left in the record is the CDR3 DNA by itself, 48 bases read in frame from the first base. The germline V end is reduced by 5 bases and the J end by 1 base; junction bases left unmatched: 8. The germline V gene provides CDR1 SGHRS and CDR2 YFSETQ.